Shown below are 24 T cell receptor beta chains from a single sample sequenced in a study of T cell responses to AZD1222 COVID-19 vaccine. TCRdb keeps only in-frame clones here, not all; method: immunoSEQ multiplex PCR. The data contain 75,000 to 95,000 clones, more than 70% of them singletons. Source: peripheral blood, taken on day 0 of AZD1222 vaccination. Source of these receptors: an adult in good health.

The rearrangement joins TRBV5-4 to TRBJ1-1; D is unclear. Trimming stripped 0 bases from V and 1 base from J, with 4 bases between. CDR1 is SGHNT, CDR2 YYREEE, per germline (reference sequence). The CDR3 extends over 13 amino acids. The CDR3 protein is CASSLDPNTEAFF. The CDR3, as DNA: TGTGCCAGCAGCTTGGACCCGAACACTGAAGCTTTCTTT.

The chain carries TRBV11-3 and TRBJ2-6, with D possibly TRBD1 on 5 matching bases. Germline V gene data show CDR1 as SGHNT and CDR2 as YENEEA. The CDR3 runs 14 residues. V was cut by 5 bases and J by 2 bases, with 7 bases left in between. CDR3 in amino acids: CASSLGAGANVLTF. The DNA for the CDR3 is TGTGCCAGCAGCCTAGGGGCTGGGGCCAACGTCCTGACTTTC.

V usage is TRBV7-6 and J usage is TRBJ2-1; 10 bases are a match to TRBD2. With V trimmed by 3 bases and J by 4 bases, 6 bases remained unmatched. The CDR3 sequence is 16 residues long. Germline V gene lookup returns CDR1 SGHVS and CDR2 FNYEAQ. The CDR3 sequence is CASSFSSGRVYNEQFF. CDR3 DNA sequence: TGTGCCAGCAGCTTTTCAAGCGGGAGGGTTTACAATGAGCAGTTCTTC.

The chain couples TRBV7-2 to TRBJ2-1; maybe TRBD1 (6 bases). Between the trimmed V and J ends, which lost 0 bases and 10 bases, there was a span of 10 bases. Per germline, CDR1 SGHTA and CDR2 FQGNSA. This CDR3 comprises 13 residues. Here the CDR3 reads CASSLAATGEQFF. The DNA of the CDR3 is TGTGCCAGCAGCTTAGCGGCGACAGGAGAGCAGTTCTTC. The full variable domain, in which reference TRBV7-2 and TRBJ2-1 provide the parts outside the CDR3, is GAGVSQSPSNKVTEKGKDVELRCDPISGHTALYWYRQSLGQGLEFLIYFQGNSAPDKSGLPSDRFSAERTGGSVSTLTIQRTQQEDSAVYLCASSLAATGEQFFGPGTRLTVL.

The chain recombines TRBV5-8 with TRBJ1-6, with D unclear. Germline CDR1 SGHTS, CDR2 YDEGEE. The CDR3 totals 11 residues. Trimming cost V 5 bases and J 10 bases, with 7 bases left between them. CDR3 DNA: TGTGCCAGCAGTGAGACCTCACCCCTCCACTTT. The encoded protein is CASSETSPLHF.

This clone was counted only a few times. Written as DNA, the CDR3 is TGTGCCAGCAGCGGACCGGGACTAGCGGGAGCGAAGTACGAGCAGTACTTC. Residues: CASSGPGLAGAKYEQYF. This chain connects TRBV9 to TRBJ2-7; 14 bases map to TRBD2. V lost 3 bases to trimming and J lost 4 bases; unmatched junction nucleotides: 9. This CDR3 contains 17 residues. Per the germline V gene, CDR1 is SGDLS and CDR2 is YYNGEE.

This clone turned up a few times. The rearrangement joins TRBV3-1 (or the pseudogene TRBV3-2) to TRBJ1-1; D is possibly TRBD1 (6 bases). The CDR3 loop spans 12 amino acids. Trimming shortened V by 4 bases and J by 4 bases, and 7 bases separated the two germline ends. Germline V gives CDR1 LGHDT, CDR2 YNNKEL (reference sequence). The CDR3 protein is CASSLQGTEAFF. CDR3 sequence (DNA): TGTGCCAGCAGCCTACAGGGCACTGAAGCTTTCTTT.

The chain joins TRBV19 to TRBJ2-1; a possible D gene is TRBD1 (6 bases). This CDR3 contains 16 residues. V dropped 7 bases and J dropped 4 bases, with 20 bases sitting between them. CDR1 and CDR2 from the germline V gene are LNHDA and SQIVND (reference sequence). The CDR3 spells CASNHPGRGLYNEQFF. The CDR3 region has the DNA TGTGCCAGTAACCATCCGGGCAGGGGCCTATACAATGAGCAGTTCTTC.

This chain uses TRBV30 with TRBJ1-5, with unresolved D. Trimming took off 0 bases at V and 0 bases at J, with 3 bases between the two ends. CDR1 and CDR2 (germline): GTSNPN, SVGIG (reference sequence). The CDR3 contains 13 residues. CDR3 in amino acids: CAWSVSSNQPQHF. The CDR3 coding sequence is TGTGCCTGGAGTGTTTCTAGCAATCAGCCCCAGCATTTT.

The chain uses TRBV7-3 and TRBJ2-1; D is possibly TRBD2 (6 bases). Trimming stripped 5 bases from V and 5 bases from J, with 10 bases between. This CDR3 comprises 13 residues. Germline assignment: CDR1 SGHTA and CDR2 FQGTGA. CDR3 amino acids: CASSPTGDNEQFF. The CDR3 nucleotides are TGTGCCAGCAGCCCAACGGGGGACAATGAGCAGTTCTTC.

A few counts support this clone. V and J are TRBV6-1 and TRBJ2-3, with 9 positions matching TRBD1. Germline V CDR1 and CDR2: MNHNS, SASEGT. The CDR3 runs 19 residues. J gave up 4 bases and V 4 bases, and 18 bases lay outside the gene matches. The CDR3, as DNA: TGTGCCAGCAGTGCGGGCTTCGAGTCGGACAGGGGAGGGGCAGATACGCAGTATTTT. Translated, it gives CASSAGFESDRGGADTQYF.

The chain uses TRBV7-9 and TRBJ2-1; 9 positions agree with TRBD1. After removal of 4 bases from V and 7 bases from J, the junction contained 11 bases not matched to a gene. The CDR3 runs to 16 residues. Germline V gene lookup returns CDR1 SEHNR and CDR2 FQNEAQ (reference sequence). The CDR3 DNA is TGTGCCAGCAGCTCTGGGGGACAGGGAGTTGTAAATGAGCAGTTCTTC. It codes for CASSSGGQGVVNEQFF. Supplemented by reference TRBV7-9 and TRBJ2-1, the full variable domain reads DTGVSQNPRHKITKRGQNVTFRCDPISEHNRLYWYRQTLGQGPEFLTYFQNEAQLEKSRLLSDRFSAERPKGSFSTLEIQRTEQGDSAMYLCASSSGGQGVVNEQFFGPGTRLTVL.

This clone was seen only once. This chain uses TRBV5-6 with TRBJ1-2, with TRBD1 matching 7 bases. CDR3 length: 16 amino acids. V shed 1 base, J shed 9 bases, and the junction held 15 bases outside the gene matches. Germline assignment: CDR1 SGHDT and CDR2 YYEEEE. The DNA of the CDR3 is TGTGCCAGCAGCTTGACAGGGGAAGGACAAAAGCACAGCTACACCTTC. Its translation is CASSLTGEGQKHSYTF.

The rearrangement joins TRBV18 to TRBJ1-2; TRBD1 might be the D (5 bases). V lost 1 base and J 6 bases, leaving 12 bases between the germline ends. Per the germline V gene, CDR1 is KGHSH and CDR2 is LQKENI. The CDR3 is 14 amino acids. The CDR3 is CASSPRRGIDGYTF. CDR3 sequence (DNA): TGTGCCAGCTCACCACGCCGGGGGATCGATGGCTACACCTTC.

For the CDR3, the DNA is TGTGCCACCAGCAGAGCCCCCCTTGCCTTAGCCAAAAACATTCAGTACTTC. This codes for CATSRAPLALAKNIQYF. The chain combines TRBV15 with TRBJ2-4, with unresolved D. The CDR3 consists of 17 residues. Trimming cost V 1 base and J 0 bases, with 13 bases left between them. Germline V lookup: CDR1 LNHNV, CDR2 YYDKDF (reference sequence).

The V gene is TRBV7-2, the J gene TRBJ1-1; no clear D gene. Trimming shortened V by 1 base and J by 2 bases, and 8 bases separated the two germline ends. Germline V gives CDR1 SGHTA, CDR2 FQGNSA. This CDR3 region has 14 residues. CDR3 amino acids: CASSLVSGNTEAFF. In nucleotides, the CDR3 is TGTGCCAGCAGCTTAGTCTCAGGTAACACTGAAGCTTTCTTT.

The genes are TRBV28 and TRBJ1-6, with D possibly being TRBD1 (5 bases). Trimming left V 5 bases short and J 5 bases short, with 10 bases between. The CDR3 has 14 residues. Germline V lookup: CDR1 MDHEN, CDR2 SYDVKM. The CDR3 region has the DNA TGTGCCAGCAGTCCCGGGACGGATAATTCACCCCTCCACTTT. Translation: CASSPGTDNSPLHF.

J is TRBJ2-1 and V is TRBV5-1; D remains unclear. The CDR3 contains 15 residues. CDR1 is SGHRS, CDR2 YFSETQ, per germline. Trimming removed 3 bases at V and 0 bases at J, with 10 bases between. The CDR3 loop reads CASSSRSVSYNEQFF. The CDR3 DNA follows: TGCGCCAGCAGCTCCCGATCAGTCTCCTACAATGAGCAGTTCTTC.

A few counts support this clone. The rearrangement joins TRBV5-1 to TRBJ2-7; the D gene is possibly TRBD1 (6 bases). Germline V gives CDR1 SGHRS, CDR2 YFSETQ. The V end lost 3 bases, the J end lost 7 bases, and 8 bases lay between the germline ends. This CDR3 is 11 amino acids long. CDR3 residues: CASSYRVEQYF. The CDR3 DNA reads as TGCGCCAGCAGCTACAGGGTTGAGCAGTACTTC.

The rearrangement uses TRBV6-5 and TRBJ1-6; no definite D call. Trimming cost V 4 bases and J 5 bases, with 9 bases left between them. Looked up from germline, CDR1 is MNHEY and CDR2 is SVGAGI. This CDR3 comprises 14 residues. The CDR3, as DNA: TGTGCCAGCAGTTTCGGACTGAATAATTCACCCCTCCACTTT. It codes for CASSFGLNNSPLHF.

The chain couples TRBV7-9 to TRBJ2-1, with TRBD2 identical over 13 bases. The CDR3 spans 18 residues. Trimming took 3 bases from V and 2 from J; bases not matched to a gene: 7. Germline CDR1 SEHNR, CDR2 FQNEAQ (reference sequence). The CDR3 DNA reads as TGTGCCAGCAGCTTTGGACTAGCGGGAGAAGGACCCTACAATGAGCAGTTCTTC. Translated, it gives CASSFGLAGEGPYNEQFF.

This clone was picked up one time. CDR3: CASSSPGREQFF. In DNA, the CDR3 is TGTGCCAGCAGCTCCCCGGGACGAGAGCAGTTCTTC. The chain recombines TRBV11-1 with TRBJ2-1, with D tentatively TRBD1 or TRBD2 (5 bases each). The ends were cut back, 4 bases at V and 10 bases at J, with 11 bases in the middle. This CDR3 contains 12 residues. CDR1 SGHAT and CDR2 FQDESV come from the germline V gene (reference sequence).

The count of this clone is one. The chain links TRBV5-1 to TRBJ1-3; a weak D match, TRBD1 (5 bases). Germline V gene data show CDR1 as SGHRS and CDR2 as YFSETQ. Trimming removed 4 bases from V and 0 bases from J, with 14 bases in between. The CDR3 covers 16 residues. The CDR3, as DNA: TGCGCCAGCAGCGCCCCCGGGACGTCCTCTGGAAACACCATATATTTT. Translated: CASSAPGTSSGNTIYF.

The V call is TRBV11-2, the J call TRBJ1-6, with TRBD1 matching over 7 bases. Germline CDR1 and CDR2: SGHAT and FQNNGV. The ends lost 3 bases at V and 7 bases at J; junction bases unmatched: 6. The CDR3 sequence is 15 residues long. DNA for the CDR3: TGTGCCAGCAGCTTCCTGACAGGGCTCAATTCACCCCTCCACTTT. Its translation: CASSFLTGLNSPLHF.